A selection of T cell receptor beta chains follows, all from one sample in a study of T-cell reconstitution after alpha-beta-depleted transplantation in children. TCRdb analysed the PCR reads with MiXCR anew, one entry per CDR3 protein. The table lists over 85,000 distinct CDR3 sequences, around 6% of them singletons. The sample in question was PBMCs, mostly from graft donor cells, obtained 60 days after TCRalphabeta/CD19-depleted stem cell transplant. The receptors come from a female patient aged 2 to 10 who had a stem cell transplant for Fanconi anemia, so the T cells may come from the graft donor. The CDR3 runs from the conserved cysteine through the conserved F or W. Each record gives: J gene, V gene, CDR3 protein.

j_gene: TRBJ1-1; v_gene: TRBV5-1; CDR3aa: CASSLSQISNTEAFF
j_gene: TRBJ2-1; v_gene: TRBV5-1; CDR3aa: CASRPTSVRGGEQFF
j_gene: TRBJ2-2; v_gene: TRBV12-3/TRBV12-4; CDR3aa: CASSGTENTGELFF
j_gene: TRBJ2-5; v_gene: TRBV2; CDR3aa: CASSGEAGMDQYF
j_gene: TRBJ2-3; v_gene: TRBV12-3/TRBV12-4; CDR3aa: CASTYRGYGTDTQYF
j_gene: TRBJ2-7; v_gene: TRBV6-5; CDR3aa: CASSYRQGKYEQYF
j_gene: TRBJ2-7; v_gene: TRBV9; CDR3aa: CASSVVGSSGIYEQYF
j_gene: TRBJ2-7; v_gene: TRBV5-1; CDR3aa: CASSSLAGGQTYEQYF
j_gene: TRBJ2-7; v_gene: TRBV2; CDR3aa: CASSTGSYEQYF
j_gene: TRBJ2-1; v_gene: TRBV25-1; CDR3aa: CASSDPATYNEQFF
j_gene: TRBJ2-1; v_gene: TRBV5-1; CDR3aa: CASSLFPPHRVLREGNEQFF
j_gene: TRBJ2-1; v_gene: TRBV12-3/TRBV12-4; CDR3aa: CASSLAGGLNNEQFF
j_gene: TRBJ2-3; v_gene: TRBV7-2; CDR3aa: CASSYGTHASTDTQYF
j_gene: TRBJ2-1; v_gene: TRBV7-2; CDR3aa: CASSLARENEQFF
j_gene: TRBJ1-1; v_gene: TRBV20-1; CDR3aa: CSVREGTANTEAFF
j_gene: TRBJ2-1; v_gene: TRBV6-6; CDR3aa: CASRDRGVNEQFF
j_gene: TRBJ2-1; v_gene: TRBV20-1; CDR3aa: CSARDFNGGPYNEQFF